The 5 T cell receptor beta chains reported below all come from one sample, sequenced in a study of blood T cell repertoires in COVID-19. Sequenced by immunoSEQ multiplex PCR; TCRdb stores in-frame clones only, minus some. The sample shows under 300,000 clones, about 87% of them seen only once. Input material: PBMCs or T cells enriched from blood (not recorded which). Every receptor here comes from a woman aged 50 to 65 who had recovered from COVID-19.

The J gene is TRBJ1-1, the V gene TRBV7-9; D possibly corresponds to TRBD1 (6 bases). V was clipped by 5 bases and J by 6 bases, with 16 bases between them. The CDR3 has 14 amino acids. Germline CDR1 reads SEHNR; CDR2 reads FQNEAQ (reference sequence). CDR3 sequence reads: CASSIYRDGSEAFF. DNA for the CDR3: TGTGCCAGCAGCATATACAGGGACGGGTCTGAAGCTTTCTTT.

This chain connects TRBV27 to TRBJ2-1, with TRBD2 matching over 13 bases. V shed 5 bases and J 7 bases; nucleotides not matched to a gene: 5. The CDR3 spans 15 residues. Germline CDR1 reads MNHEY; CDR2 reads SMNVEV (reference sequence). CDR3 nucleotides: TGTGCCAGCAGTGGTTGGACTAGCGGGAGAAATGAGCAGTTCTTC. Encoded protein: CASSGWTSGRNEQFF.

The rearrangement joins TRBV28 to TRBJ2-7; D possibly corresponds to TRBD2 (5 bases). The V end lost 3 bases, the J end lost 1 base, and 22 bases lay between the germline ends. The CDR3 consists of 18 residues. CDR1 is MDHEN and CDR2 is SYDVKM in the germline V gene. CDR3 sequence: CASSFSRLTPSGSYEQYF. Here the CDR3 DNA reads TGTGCCAGCAGTTTCTCCAGACTGACCCCCTCGGGGTCCTACGAGCAGTACTTC.

The genes are TRBV6-6 and TRBJ1-2; 7 positions agree with TRBD1. J gave up 4 bases and V 4 bases, and 6 bases lay outside the gene matches. The CDR3 length is 14 residues. The germline CDR1 and CDR2 sequences are MNHNY and SVGAGI (reference sequence). CDR3 DNA: TGTGCCAGCAGTTCAACCGGGACAGTCTATGGCTACACCTTC. Its protein product is CASSSTGTVYGYTF.

V gene TRBV7-9 combines with J gene TRBJ2-1; TRBD2 aligns across 13 bases. Germline values: CDR1 SEHNR, CDR2 FQNEAQ (reference sequence). The CDR3 runs to 18 residues. With 5 bases clipped from V and 7 bases from J, the junction kept 14 bases outside the gene matches. This chain's CDR3 is CASSRGLAGVLRGNEQFF. The CDR3 nucleotides are TGTGCCAGCAGCCGCGGACTAGCGGGAGTGTTAAGAGGGAATGAGCAGTTCTTC.